This TCR beta chain was sequenced for a study of blood T cells in healthy people across ages. Through a sample-barcoded 5' primer and a J-beta primer mix, a second PCR was run for about 7 to 12 cycles. Researchers report that a template-switch adaptor with 12 random nucleotides tagged each cDNA molecule. There were at least 3 million CDR3-containing paired-end reads obtained from each sample. One entry per CDR3 protein results from TCRdb running MiXCR on the 5' RACE reads. There are 780,000 or so distinct CDR3 sequences in the sample; about 48% occur only once, and around 41% lies in the top ten. Germline V lookup: CDR1 WNHNN, CDR2 SYGVQD (reference sequence). This CDR3 contains 15 residues. Trimming removed 7 bases from V and 6 bases from J; junction bases left unmatched: 8.

The source material was blood. The rearrangement joins TRBV10-1 to TRBJ2-1; 11 nucleotides match TRBD2. This TCR was recovered from a man older than 75 in good health. CDR3 DNA sequence: TGCGCCAGCAATAGCGGGAGGGCTTTAAGCAATGAGCAGTTCTTC. Protein product: CASNSGRALSNEQFF.